The sequence of this T cell receptor (beta chain) was determined in a study of PD-1 blockade in classical Hodgkin lymphoma. Whole-study context: Patients were dosed intravenously with nivolumab at 3 mg/kg every 2 weeks. Points from the study as a whole: Repertoires differed for reasons still undefined, possibly disease activity or prior therapy. CD4+ TCR diversity rose significantly by C4D1, and CD8+ TCR diversity did not.

TCRdb keeps only in-frame clones here, not all; method: immunoSEQ multiplex PCR. The sample lists about 21,000 clones; 70% to 85% were seen once. This clone occurred once. Its antigen is unknown. This CDR3 spans 14 amino acids. Trimming removed 4 bases at V and 7 bases at J, with 14 bases between. Germline values: CDR1 SGHRS, CDR2 YFSETQ. The time point was: cycle 4 day 1 (C4D1), after less than seven weeks of nivolumab. Each patient relapsed following autologous stem cell transplantation, and prior brentuximab vedotin exposure differed. This rearrangement joins TRBV5-1 to TRBJ1-4; D possibly corresponds to TRBD1 (6 bases). Sequencing used peripheral blood mononuclear cells (PBMCs), obtained before the fourth cycle of nivolumab. This TCR derives from a human donor with classical Hodgkin lymphoma. For the CDR3, the DNA is TGCGCCAGCAGCGCGGACAGTCCCGGTGAAAAACTGTTTTTT. Its protein product is CASSADSPGEKLFF. Using reference TRBV5-1 and TRBJ1-4 for the parts outside the CDR3, the full variable domain is KAGVTQTPRYLIKTRGQQVTLSCSPISGHRSVSWYQQTPGQGLQFLFEYFSETQRNKGNFPGRFSGRQFSNSRSEMNVSTLELGDSALYLCASSADSPGEKLFFGSGTQLSVL.